The entry below gives a single T cell receptor beta chain sequence along with its context. The data derive from a study of preoperative IRX-2 immunotherapy in early breast cancer. The sample's treatment: preoperative locoregional IRX-2 cytokine immunotherapy. Samples came from a phase Ib trial of preoperative locoregional IRX-2 cytokine immunotherapy. The germline V and J ends were trimmed by 6 bases and 2 bases, with 13 bases remaining between them. This CDR3 has 14 amino acids. The V gene's germline CDR1 is MNHGY and CDR2 SAAAGT. The method was immunoSEQ multiplex PCR; TCRdb's version includes in-frame clones alone and lacks a portion of them. Altogether a few thousand clones are present, under 85% being singletons, with the ten largest covering about 13%.

The sequenced sample was tumor tissue, obtained after IRX-2 immunotherapy. The V call is TRBV6-8, the J call TRBJ1-2; tentative D call: TRBD1 (6 bases). This clonotype was sampled from a human donor with breast cancer. CDR3 sequence (DNA): TGTGCCAGCAGCGAAAGAGGGGGAAACTATGGCTACACCTTC. As protein: CASSERGGNYGYTF.